What follows are 15 T cell receptor beta chains derived from one specimen sequenced in a study of T cells in Graves' hyperthyroidism and ophthalmopathy. TCR beta CDR3 regions were amplified from RNA. HTBI primers drove first-round RT-PCR of the TCR CDR3. TCRdb reprocessed the multiplex PCR reads via MiXCR and lists one record per CDR3 protein. In the table there are about 380,000 distinct CDR3 sequences, approximately 15% of which are singletons. The sample comprised blood. The receptor source for this set is a woman aged 60-70 years with Graves' hyperthyroidism.

This chain links TRBV24-1 with TRBJ2-6; 9 bases agree with TRBD1. Germline CDR1 is KGHDR and CDR2 is SFDVKD. The CDR3 contains 18 residues. J was trimmed by 1 base and V by 7 bases; bases with no gene match: 10. CDR3 bases: TGTGCCACCAGCCCCGTTCGACAGGGGGGATCTGGGGCCAACGTCCTGACTTTC. Its protein product is CATSPVRQGGSGANVLTF.

Many counts were recorded for this clonotype. The chain recombines TRBV30 with TRBJ2-2, with TRBD1 identical over 9 bases. CDR3 length: 14 residues. J lost 7 bases, V lost 1 base, and 4 bases had no gene match. Germline V lookup: CDR1 GTSNPN, CDR2 SVGIG (reference sequence). The CDR3 DNA reads as TGTGCCTGGAGTGGGACAGGGGTCGGCGGGGAGCTGTTTTTT. Translation gives CAWSGTGVGGELFF.

As to this clonotype: A read error may account for a junction end that differs from germline. The gene calls are TRBV28 and TRBJ1-3; no reliable D call. The CDR3 has 13 residues. The germline gives CDR1 MDHEN, CDR2 SYDVKM. The CDR3 DNA follows: TGTGCCATCAGTTTTGGGCCTGGAAACACCATATATTTT. It specifies CAISFGPGNTIYF.

This clonotype was picked up many times. V gene TRBV6-1 combines with J gene TRBJ2-7, with D possibly matching TRBD1 (7 bases). Trimming left V 0 bases short and J 2 bases short, with 14 bases between. CDR3 size: 16 residues. Germline lookup yields CDR1 MNHNS and CDR2 SASEGT. CDR3 protein: CASSEAGGRGTYEQYF. The CDR3 bases are TGTGCCAGCAGTGAAGCGGGAGGCAGGGGGACCTACGAGCAGTACTTC.

This clonotype has a handful of counts. The chain recombines TRBV6-1 with TRBJ2-3; 10 bases match TRBD2. The CDR3 is 16 amino acids. J lost 2 bases, V lost 6 bases, and 8 bases had no gene match. CDR1 MNHNS and CDR2 SASEGT come from the germline V gene. CDR3 sequence (DNA): TGTGCCAGCAGCAGAGACAGCGGGAGGGACACAGATACGCAGTATTTT. Translated, it gives CASSRDSGRDTDTQYF.

The chain combines TRBV5-4 with TRBJ2-5; 11 bases fit TRBD2. J gave up 9 bases and V 2 bases, and 15 bases lay outside the gene matches. The CDR3 runs to 17 residues. CDR1 is SGHNT and CDR2 is YYREEE in the germline V gene (reference sequence). CDR3 sequence: CASSLSGTSGHNGAQYF. DNA for the CDR3: TGTGCCAGCAGCTTATCCGGGACTAGCGGTCACAATGGGGCCCAGTACTTC.

Turning to this clonotype: This may arise from a read error, as a much more abundant clone is one base away. The J gene is TRBJ1-1, the V gene TRBV7-2; weak D call: TRBD1 (5 bases). There are 14 residues in the CDR3. From germline, CDR1 is SGHTA and CDR2 FQGNSA. CDR3 loop: CDSSLNPPGTEAFF. The CDR3 nucleotides read TGTGACAGCAGCTTAAATCCCCCAGGGACTGAAGCTTTCTTT.

This clonotype was picked up many times. V is TRBV18 and J is TRBJ2-1; 7 bases align to TRBD2. There are 15 residues in the CDR3. CDR1 and CDR2 from the germline V gene are KGHSH and LQKENI. With 2 bases clipped from V and 7 bases from J, the junction kept 8 bases outside the gene matches. This CDR3 reads CASSPSGGGQNEQFF. For the CDR3, the DNA is TGTGCCAGCTCACCATCCGGGGGAGGGCAAAATGAGCAGTTCTTC.

In its sample, this clonotype was seen many times. The V call is TRBV5-4, the J call TRBJ2-1; 8 bases agree with TRBD2. Germline V gene data show CDR1 as SGHNT and CDR2 as YYREEE (reference sequence). This CDR3 is 15 amino acids long. V lost 4 bases, J lost 6 bases, and 9 bases stayed unmatched. Here the CDR3 DNA reads TGTGCCAGCAGCGGTCCCGGTACTAGCGGCAATGAGCAGTTCTTC. Amino acids: CASSGPGTSGNEQFF.

This clonotype showed up many times. This chain joins TRBV5-1 and TRBJ1-5, with 7 bases identical to TRBD1. The junction had 4 bases not matched to a gene; V was cut back by 3 bases and J by 4 bases. The CDR3 is made up of 14 amino acids. The germline V gene has CDR1 SGHRS and CDR2 YFSETQ. For the CDR3, the DNA is TGCGCCAGCAGCTGGACAGGAGGGAATCAGCCCCAGCATTTT. It is translated as CASSWTGGNQPQHF.

In this sample, this clonotype turned up many times. The V call is TRBV9, the J call TRBJ2-3; no firm D call. This CDR3 region has 13 residues. Per the germline V gene, CDR1 is SGDLS and CDR2 is YYNGEE. The V end was cut by 4 bases, the J end by 5 bases, with 11 bases between. The CDR3 DNA reads TGTGCCAGCAGCCCCGGGTTTATAGATACGCAGTATTTT. This translates into CASSPGFIDTQYF.

J is TRBJ2-3 and V is TRBV6-2 or TRBV6-3; D is unresolved. CDR3 length equals 16 residues. Germline assignment: CDR1 MNHEY and CDR2 SVGEGT. V dropped 5 bases and J dropped 0 bases, with 15 bases sitting between them. CDR3: CASSVVSLHSTDTQYF. The CDR3 DNA sequence: TGTGCCAGCAGTGTAGTAAGTCTTCATAGCACAGATACGCAGTATTTT.

This clonotype was recorded at least ten times. The chain uses TRBV20-1 and TRBJ2-3; D is perhaps TRBD2 (5 bases). The germline V gene encodes CDR1 DFQATT and CDR2 SNEGSKA (reference sequence). Between the trimmed V and J ends, which lost 3 bases and 2 bases, there was a span of 12 bases. This CDR3 has 14 amino acids. As DNA, the CDR3 is TGCAGTGCTAGTGTCCGGCGGGCCACAGATACGCAGTATTTT. Translating gives CSASVRRATDTQYF.

The chain has TRBV4-1 and TRBJ1-6, with D perhaps TRBD1 (6 bases). V lost 5 bases to trimming and J lost 9 bases, with 17 bases between them. Germline V gene data show CDR1 as MGHRA and CDR2 as YSYEKL. The length of the CDR3 is 15 residues. Here the CDR3 DNA reads TGCGCCAGCAGCAAGGGACAAGGGCCCTCTTCACCCCTCCACTTT. It specifies CASSKGQGPSSPLHF.

The V call is TRBV19, the J call TRBJ2-7, with TRBD2 identical over 9 bases. The CDR3 covers 13 residues. CDR1 and CDR2 from the germline V gene are LNHDA and SQIVND (reference sequence). CDR3 loop: CASGTSLNYEQYF. The CDR3 DNA follows: TGTGCATCGGGGACTAGCCTAAACTACGAGCAGTACTTC.